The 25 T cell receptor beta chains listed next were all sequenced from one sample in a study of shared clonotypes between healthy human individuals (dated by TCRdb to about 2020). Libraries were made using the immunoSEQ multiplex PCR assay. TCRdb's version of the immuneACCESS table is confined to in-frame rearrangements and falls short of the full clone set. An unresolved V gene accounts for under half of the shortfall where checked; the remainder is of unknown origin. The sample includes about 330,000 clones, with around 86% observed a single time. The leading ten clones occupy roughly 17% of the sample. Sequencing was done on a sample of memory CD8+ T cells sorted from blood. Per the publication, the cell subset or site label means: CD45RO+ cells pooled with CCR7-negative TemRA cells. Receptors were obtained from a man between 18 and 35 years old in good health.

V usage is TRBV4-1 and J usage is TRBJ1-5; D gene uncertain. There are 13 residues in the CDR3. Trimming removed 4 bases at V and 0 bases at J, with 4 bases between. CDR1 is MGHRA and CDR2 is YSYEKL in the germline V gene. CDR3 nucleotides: TGCGCCAGCAGCCCTAATAGCAATCAGCCCCAGCATTTT. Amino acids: CASSPNSNQPQHF.

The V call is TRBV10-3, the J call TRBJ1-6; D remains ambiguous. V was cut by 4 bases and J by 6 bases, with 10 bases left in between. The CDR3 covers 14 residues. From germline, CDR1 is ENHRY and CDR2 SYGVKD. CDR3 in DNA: TGTGCCATCAGTGGACGGGAGGGTAATTCACCCCTCCACTTT. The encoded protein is CAISGREGNSPLHF.

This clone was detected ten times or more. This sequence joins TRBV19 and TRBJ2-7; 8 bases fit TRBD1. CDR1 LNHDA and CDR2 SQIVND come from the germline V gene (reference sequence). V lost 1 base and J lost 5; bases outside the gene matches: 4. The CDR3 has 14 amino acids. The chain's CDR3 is CASSIAQGANEQYF. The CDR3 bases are TGTGCCAGTAGTATAGCCCAGGGGGCCAACGAGCAGTACTTC.

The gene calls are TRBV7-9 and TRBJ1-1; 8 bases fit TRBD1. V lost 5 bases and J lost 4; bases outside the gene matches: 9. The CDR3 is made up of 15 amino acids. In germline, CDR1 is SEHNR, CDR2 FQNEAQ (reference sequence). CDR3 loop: CASSLGQVDSTEAFF. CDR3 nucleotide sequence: TGTGCCAGCAGCCTGGGACAGGTGGACAGCACTGAAGCTTTCTTT. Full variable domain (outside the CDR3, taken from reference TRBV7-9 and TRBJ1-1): DTGVSQNPRHKITKRGQNVTFRCDPISEHNRLYWYRQTLGQGPEFLTYFQNEAQLEKSRLLSDRFSAERPKGSFSTLEIQRTEQGDSAMYLCASSLGQVDSTEAFFGQGTRLTVV.

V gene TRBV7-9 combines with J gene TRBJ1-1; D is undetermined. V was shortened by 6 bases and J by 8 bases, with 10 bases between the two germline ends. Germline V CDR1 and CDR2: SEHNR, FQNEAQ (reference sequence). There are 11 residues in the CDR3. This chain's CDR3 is CASSAGLEAFF. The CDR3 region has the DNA TGTGCCAGCAGTGCCGGGTTAGAAGCTTTCTTT.

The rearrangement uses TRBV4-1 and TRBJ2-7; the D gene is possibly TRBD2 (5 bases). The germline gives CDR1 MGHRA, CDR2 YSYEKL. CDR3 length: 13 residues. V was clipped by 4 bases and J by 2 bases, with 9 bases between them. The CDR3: CASSLGETYEQYF. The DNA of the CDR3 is TGCGCCAGCAGCCTGGGAGAAACCTACGAGCAGTACTTC.

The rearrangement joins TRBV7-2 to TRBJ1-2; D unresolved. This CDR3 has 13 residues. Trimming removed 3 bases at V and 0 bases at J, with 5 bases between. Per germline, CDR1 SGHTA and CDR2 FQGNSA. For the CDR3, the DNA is TGTGCCAGCAGCTTTTTTACTAACTATGGCTACACCTTC. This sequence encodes CASSFFTNYGYTF.

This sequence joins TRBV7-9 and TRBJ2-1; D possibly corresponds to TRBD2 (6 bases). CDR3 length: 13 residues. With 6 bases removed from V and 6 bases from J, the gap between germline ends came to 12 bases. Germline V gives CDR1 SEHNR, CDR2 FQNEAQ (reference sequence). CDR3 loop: CASSNQGGNEQFF. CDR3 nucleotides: TGTGCCAGCAGTAATCAGGGAGGCAATGAGCAGTTCTTC.

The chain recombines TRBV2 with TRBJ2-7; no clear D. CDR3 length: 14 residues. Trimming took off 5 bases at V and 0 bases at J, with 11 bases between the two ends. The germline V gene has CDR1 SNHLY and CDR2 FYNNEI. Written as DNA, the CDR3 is TGTGCCAGCAGTTCTCAGAGGATCTCCTACGAGCAGTACTTC. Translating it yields CASSSQRISYEQYF.

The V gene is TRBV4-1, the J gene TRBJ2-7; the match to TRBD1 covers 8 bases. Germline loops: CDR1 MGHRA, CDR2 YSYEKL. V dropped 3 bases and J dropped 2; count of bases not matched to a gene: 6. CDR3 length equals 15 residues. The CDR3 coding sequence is TGCGCCAGCAGCCATCGGGGACAGGCCACCTACGAGCAGTACTTC. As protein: CASSHRGQATYEQYF.

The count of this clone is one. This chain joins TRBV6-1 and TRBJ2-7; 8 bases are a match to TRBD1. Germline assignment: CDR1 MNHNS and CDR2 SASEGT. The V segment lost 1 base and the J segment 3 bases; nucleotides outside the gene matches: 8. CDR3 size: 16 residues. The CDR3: CASSEDRFGTGYEQYF. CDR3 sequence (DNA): TGTGCCAGCAGTGAAGACCGCTTCGGGACAGGCTACGAGCAGTACTTC.

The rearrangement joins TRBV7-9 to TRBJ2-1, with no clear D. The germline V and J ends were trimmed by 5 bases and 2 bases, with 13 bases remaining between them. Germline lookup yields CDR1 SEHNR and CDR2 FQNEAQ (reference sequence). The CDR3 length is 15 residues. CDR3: CASSLLSETYNEQFF. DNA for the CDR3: TGTGCCAGCAGCCTCCTAAGCGAGACCTACAATGAGCAGTTCTTC.

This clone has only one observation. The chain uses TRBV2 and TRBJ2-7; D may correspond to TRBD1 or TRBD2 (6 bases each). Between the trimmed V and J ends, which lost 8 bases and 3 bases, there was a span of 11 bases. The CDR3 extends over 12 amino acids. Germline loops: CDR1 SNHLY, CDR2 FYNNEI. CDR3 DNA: TGTGCCAGCGAAGAGGGGGGCTACGAGCAGTACTTC. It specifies CASEEGGYEQYF.

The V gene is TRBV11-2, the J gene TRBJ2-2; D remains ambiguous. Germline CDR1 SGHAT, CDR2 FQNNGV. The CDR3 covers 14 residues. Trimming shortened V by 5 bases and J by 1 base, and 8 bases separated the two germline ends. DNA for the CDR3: TGTGCCAGCAGCCTGGACCTGAACACCGGGGAGCTGTTTTTT. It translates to CASSLDLNTGELFF.

Here the CDR3 DNA reads TGTGCCAGCAGTGTTAGACAGGGGGGCTACGAGCAGTACTTC. This encodes CASSVRQGGYEQYF. The chain joins TRBV27 to TRBJ2-7; 9 nucleotides match TRBD1. The germline V gene encodes CDR1 MNHEY and CDR2 SMNVEV (reference sequence). The junction had 5 bases not matched to a gene; V was cut back by 5 bases and J by 3 bases. The CDR3 has 14 amino acids.

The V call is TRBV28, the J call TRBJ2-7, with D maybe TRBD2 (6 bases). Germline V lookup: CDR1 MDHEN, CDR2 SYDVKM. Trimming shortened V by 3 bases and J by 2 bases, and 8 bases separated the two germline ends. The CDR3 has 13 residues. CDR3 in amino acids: CASSLGLTYEQYF. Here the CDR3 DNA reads TGTGCCAGCAGTTTGGGACTTACCTACGAGCAGTACTTC.

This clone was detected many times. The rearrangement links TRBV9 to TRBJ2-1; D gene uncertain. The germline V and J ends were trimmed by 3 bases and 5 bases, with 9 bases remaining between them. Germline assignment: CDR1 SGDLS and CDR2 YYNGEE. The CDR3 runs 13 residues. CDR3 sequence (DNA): TGTGCCAGCAGCGGTCGACAAAACAATGAGCAGTTCTTC. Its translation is CASSGRQNNEQFF. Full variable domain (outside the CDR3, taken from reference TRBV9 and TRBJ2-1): DSGVTQTPKHLITATGQRVTLRCSPRSGDLSVYWYQQSLDQGLQFLIQYYNGEERAKGNILERFSAQQFPDLHSELNLSSLELGDSALYFCASSGRQNNEQFFGPGTRLTVL.

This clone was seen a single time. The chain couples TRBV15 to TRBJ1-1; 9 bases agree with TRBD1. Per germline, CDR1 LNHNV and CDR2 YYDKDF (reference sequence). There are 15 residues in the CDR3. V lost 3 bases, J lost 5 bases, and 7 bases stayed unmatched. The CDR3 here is CATSSEGTGRTEAFF. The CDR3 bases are TGTGCCACCAGCAGTGAAGGGACAGGGAGGACTGAAGCTTTCTTT.

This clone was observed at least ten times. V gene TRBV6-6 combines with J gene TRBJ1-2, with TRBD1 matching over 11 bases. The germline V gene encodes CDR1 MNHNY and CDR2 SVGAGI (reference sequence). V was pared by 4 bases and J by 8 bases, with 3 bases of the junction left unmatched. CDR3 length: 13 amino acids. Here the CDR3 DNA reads TGTGCCAGCAGTTGGGACAGGGGGAACGGCTACACCTTC. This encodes CASSWDRGNGYTF.

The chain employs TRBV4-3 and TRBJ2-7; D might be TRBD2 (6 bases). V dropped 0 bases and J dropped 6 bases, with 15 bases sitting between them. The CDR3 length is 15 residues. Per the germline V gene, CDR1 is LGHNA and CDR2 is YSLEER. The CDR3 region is CASSQDRGSPREQYF. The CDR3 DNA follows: TGCGCCAGCAGCCAAGATCGGGGGTCTCCCCGCGAGCAGTACTTC.

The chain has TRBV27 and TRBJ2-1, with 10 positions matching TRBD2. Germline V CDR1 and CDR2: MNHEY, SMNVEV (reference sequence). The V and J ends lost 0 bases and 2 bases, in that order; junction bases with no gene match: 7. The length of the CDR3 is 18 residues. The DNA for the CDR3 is TGTGCCAGCAGTTTATCCCTGGCTAGCGGGAGCCCCTACAATGAGCAGTTCTTC. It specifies CASSLSLASGSPYNEQFF.

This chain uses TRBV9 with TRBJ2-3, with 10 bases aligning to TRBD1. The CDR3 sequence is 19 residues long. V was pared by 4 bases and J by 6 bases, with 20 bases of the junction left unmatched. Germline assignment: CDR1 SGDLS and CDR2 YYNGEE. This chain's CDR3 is CASSSGTGEFRSNWDTQYF. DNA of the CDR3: TGTGCCAGCAGCTCCGGGACAGGGGAGTTTAGATCGAATTGGGATACGCAGTATTTT.

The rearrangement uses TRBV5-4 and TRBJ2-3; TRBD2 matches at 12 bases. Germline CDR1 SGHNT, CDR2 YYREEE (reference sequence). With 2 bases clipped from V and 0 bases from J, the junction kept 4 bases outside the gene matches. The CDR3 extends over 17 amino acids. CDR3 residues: CASSLGLAGTSTDTQYF. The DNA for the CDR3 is TGTGCCAGCAGCTTAGGACTAGCGGGGACTAGCACAGATACGCAGTATTTT.

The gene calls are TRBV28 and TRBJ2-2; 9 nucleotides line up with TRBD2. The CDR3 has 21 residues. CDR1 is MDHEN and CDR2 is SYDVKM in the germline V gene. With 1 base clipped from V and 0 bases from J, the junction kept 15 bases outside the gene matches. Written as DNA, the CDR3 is TGTGCCAGCAGTTTATTCCCCCTAGGAGCGGGGGGCACCGCGAACACCGGGGAGCTGTTTTTT. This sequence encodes CASSLFPLGAGGTANTGELFF.

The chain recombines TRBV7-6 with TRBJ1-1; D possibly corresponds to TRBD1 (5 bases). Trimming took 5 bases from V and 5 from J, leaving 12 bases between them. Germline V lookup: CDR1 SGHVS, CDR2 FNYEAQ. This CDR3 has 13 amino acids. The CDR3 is CASSHDQGTEAFF. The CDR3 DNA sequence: TGTGCCAGCAGCCACGACCAGGGTACTGAAGCTTTCTTT.